These 32 T cell receptor beta chains were sequenced from one sample in a study of blood T cell repertoires in COVID-19. Using immunoSEQ multiplex PCR, the repertoire was profiled, and TCRdb retains in-frame clones only, with some absent. The profile shows roughly 150,000 clones, roughly four fifths of them singletons. The source material was peripheral blood. The receptors shown here come from a woman older than 75 with acute or convalescent COVID-19.

The CDR3 coding sequence is TGCGCCAGCAGCCAAGCAGGAGTCGGAGGGGGCAATGGCTACACCTTC. Protein: CASSQAGVGGGNGYTF. This sequence joins TRBV4-1 and TRBJ1-2; 7 bases line up with TRBD1. CDR3 length: 16 residues. J gave up 6 bases and V 1 base, and 11 bases lay outside the gene matches. Germline V gene lookup returns CDR1 MGHRA and CDR2 YSYEKL.

This clone turned up a few times. The chain couples TRBV19 to TRBJ1-1; D is perhaps TRBD1 (5 bases). CDR1 and CDR2 from the germline V gene are LNHDA and SQIVND (reference sequence). V was pared by 4 bases and J by 2 bases, with 14 bases between. The CDR3 totals 15 residues. CDR3 DNA: TGTGCCAGTAGTACACAGGCGGGGGAAAACACTGAAGCTTTCTTT. Amino acid sequence: CASSTQAGENTEAFF.

The chain employs TRBV20-1 and TRBJ1-6; possibly TRBD1 for D (5 bases). The CDR3 is 13 residues long. The germline V gene encodes CDR1 DFQATT and CDR2 SNEGSKA (reference sequence). The germline V and J ends were trimmed by 3 bases and 9 bases, with 12 bases remaining between them. The CDR3 DNA is TGCAGTGCTAGTGCAGGGAAAGGTTCACCCCTCCACTTT. Amino acid sequence: CSASAGKGSPLHF.

The genes are TRBV6-5 and TRBJ1-1, with 7 positions matching TRBD1. The germline gives CDR1 MNHEY, CDR2 SVGAGI. J was trimmed by 3 bases and V by 2 bases; bases with no gene match: 9. The CDR3 is made up of 16 amino acids. The DNA of the CDR3 is TGTGCCAGCAGTTACGGCTTTAATCAGGGGGACACTGAAGCTTTCTTT. This gives the protein CASSYGFNQGDTEAFF.

The CDR3 loop is CASSQGGGTDTQYF. CDR3 in DNA: TGCGCCAGCAGCCAAGGGGGAGGGACAGATACGCAGTATTTT. The chain combines TRBV4-3 with TRBJ2-3; 7 nucleotides line up with TRBD2. The CDR3 spans 14 residues. Germline CDR1 LGHNA, CDR2 YSLEER. Trimming at V came to 1 base and at J to 3 bases, leaving 1 base not matched to a gene.

The chain is built from TRBV5-1 and TRBJ1-1, with 7 bases that match TRBD1. This CDR3 is 16 amino acids long. CDR1 is SGHRS and CDR2 is YFSETQ in the germline V gene. Trimming at V came to 4 bases and at J to 5 bases, leaving 14 bases not matched to a gene. The CDR3: CASSLTGQGVGTEAFF. Written as DNA, the CDR3 is TGCGCCAGCAGCCTGACTGGGCAGGGGGTTGGGACTGAAGCTTTCTTT.

This clone was counted a few times. This sequence joins TRBV5-4 and TRBJ2-7, with 8 nucleotides matching TRBD2. The V and J ends lost 4 bases and 2 bases, in that order; junction bases with no gene match: 8. The CDR3 loop spans 15 amino acids. Germline lookup yields CDR1 SGHNT and CDR2 YYREEE (reference sequence). DNA of the CDR3: TGTGCCAGCAGCCGTGGTTATAGCGGGGCCTACGAGCAGTACTTC. It codes for CASSRGYSGAYEQYF.

This sequence joins TRBV12-3 or TRBV12-4 and TRBJ2-1; TRBD2 is a possible D gene (5 bases). The CDR3 is 13 residues long. Trimming took 4 bases from V and 7 from J, leaving 11 bases between them. The CDR3 DNA reads as TGTGCCAGCAGTTGGTCCACTAGTAATGAGCAGTTCTTC. Its translation: CASSWSTSNEQFF.

A few counts support this clone. The chain links TRBV5-1 to TRBJ2-5, with TRBD1 matching over 8 bases. J gave up 6 bases and V 1 base, and 5 bases lay outside the gene matches. Germline V gene data show CDR1 as SGHRS and CDR2 as YFSETQ. CDR3 length equals 14 residues. CDR3 nucleotide sequence: TGCGCCAGCAGCTTGAACCAGGGGGCGAAGACCCAGTACTTC. Amino acid sequence: CASSLNQGAKTQYF.

J is TRBJ1-1 and V is TRBV6-6, with 7 nucleotides matching TRBD1. With 7 bases clipped from V and 1 base from J, the junction kept 6 bases outside the gene matches. Per germline, CDR1 MNHNY and CDR2 SVGAGI (reference sequence). This CDR3 is 14 amino acids long. CDR3 coding DNA: TGTGCCAGCAACCTACAGGGGCCGAACACTGAAGCTTTCTTT. As protein: CASNLQGPNTEAFF.

The V and J genes are TRBV5-1 and TRBJ2-1; possibly TRBD1 for D (6 bases). CDR3 length equals 15 residues. With 7 bases removed from V and 2 bases from J, the gap between germline ends came to 16 bases. CDR1 is SGHRS, CDR2 YFSETQ, per germline. The chain's CDR3 is CASASGTPTYNEQFF. The CDR3 DNA is TGCGCCAGCGCTTCCGGGACACCCACCTACAATGAGCAGTTCTTC.

The genes are TRBV14 and TRBJ1-2; 7 nucleotides line up with TRBD1. CDR3 length: 14 amino acids. Per the germline V gene, CDR1 is SGHDN and CDR2 is FVKESK. V dropped 4 bases and J dropped 8; count of bases not matched to a gene: 10. The CDR3 loop is CASSPLRGGYGYTF. Written as DNA, the CDR3 is TGTGCCAGCAGCCCCCTGAGAGGGGGCTACGGCTACACCTTC.

This CDR3 is CASSLRDRNNSPLHF. DNA of the CDR3: TGTGCCAGCAGCTTAAGGGACAGGAATAATTCACCCCTCCACTTT. The chain has TRBV7-8 and TRBJ1-6; 8 bases line up with TRBD1. This CDR3 spans 15 amino acids. Trimming took 2 bases from V and 5 from J; bases not matched to a gene: 2. CDR1 and CDR2 from the germline V gene are SGHVS and FQNEAQ. Looking up the rest from reference TRBV7-8 and TRBJ1-6 gives the full variable domain: GAGVSQSPRYKVAKRGQDVALRCDPISGHVSLFWYQQALGQGPEFLTYFQNEAQLDKSGLPSDRFFAERPEGSVSTLKIQRTQQEDSAVYLCASSLRDRNNSPLHFGNGTRLTVT.

This clone was seen repeatedly, ten times or more. The J gene is TRBJ1-3, the V gene TRBV7-2; maybe TRBD1 (6 bases). This CDR3 is 17 amino acids long. V was cut by 3 bases and J by 3 bases, with 18 bases left in between. CDR1 is SGHTA and CDR2 is FQGNSA in the germline V gene. The CDR3 protein is CASSFVPGEVGGNTIYF. CDR3 DNA sequence: TGTGCCAGCAGCTTCGTACCAGGGGAAGTCGGTGGAAACACCATATATTTT.

The chain links TRBV3-1 (or the pseudogene TRBV3-2) to TRBJ2-2; 11 nucleotides align to TRBD2. Germline CDR1 reads LGHDT; CDR2 reads YNNKEL (reference sequence). J was trimmed by 4 bases and V by 6 bases; bases with no gene match: 10. The CDR3 sequence is 17 residues long. The CDR3 spells CASSRNIAGGSTGELFF. CDR3 DNA sequence: TGTGCCAGCAGTAGAAACATAGCGGGGGGGAGCACCGGGGAGCTGTTTTTT.

V gene TRBV30 combines with J gene TRBJ1-3; D is undetermined. CDR3 size: 13 residues. Germline V gene sequence: CDR1 GTSNPN, CDR2 SVGIG (reference sequence). V was clipped by 3 bases and J by 0 bases, with 6 bases between them. CDR3 sequence: CAWRRSSGNTIYF. CDR3 nucleotides: TGTGCCTGGAGGCGAAGCTCTGGAAACACCATATATTTT.

This clone has ten or more counts. The V gene is TRBV5-4, the J gene TRBJ1-3, with 7 bases lining up with TRBD1. Per germline, CDR1 SGHNT and CDR2 YYREEE (reference sequence). The CDR3 has 16 residues. V gave up 0 bases and J gave up 4 bases; unmatched junction bases: 7. As DNA, the CDR3 is TGTGCCAGCAGCTTGGGAACCGGGACAGCAGGAAACACCATATATTTT. Protein product: CASSLGTGTAGNTIYF.

The rearrangement uses TRBV24-1 and TRBJ1-4; D is ambiguous. From germline, CDR1 is KGHDR and CDR2 SFDVKD. The CDR3 sequence is 13 residues long. V gave up 6 bases and J gave up 5 bases, with 9 bases separating them. The CDR3 coding sequence is TGTGCCACCAGTCAGCCGGGGAATGAAAAACTGTTTTTT. The encoded protein is CATSQPGNEKLFF.

The V gene is TRBV2, the J gene TRBJ2-3, with 8 bases identical to TRBD2. The V gene's germline CDR1 is SNHLY and CDR2 FYNNEI. This CDR3 has 14 residues. V lost 7 bases to trimming and J lost 5 bases; unmatched junction nucleotides: 8. The CDR3 DNA reads as TGTGCCAGCAAGAGGTCGCTAGCGGGAGATACGCAGTATTTT. As protein: CASKRSLAGDTQYF.

V is TRBV7-2 and J is TRBJ2-1, with a tentative D call TRBD1 (5 bases). V shed 1 base and J shed 11 bases, with 12 bases lying between them. This CDR3 contains 13 residues. Germline V CDR1 and CDR2: SGHTA, FQGNSA. CDR3 protein: CASSLVEAGKQFF. The DNA of the CDR3 is TGTGCCAGCAGCTTAGTAGAGGCAGGGAAGCAGTTCTTC.

The CDR3 loop reads CASSLRRGELFF. Written as DNA, the CDR3 is TGTGCCAGCAGTTTACGGCGGGGGGAGCTGTTTTTT. V is TRBV12-3 or TRBV12-4 and J is TRBJ2-2; D unresolved. The V and J ends lost 2 bases and 8 bases respectively, with 6 bases between them. The CDR3 totals 12 residues.

V is TRBV7-2 and J is TRBJ2-2; 10 bases are a match to TRBD1. CDR3 size: 14 residues. Germline V gene data show CDR1 as SGHTA and CDR2 as FQGNSA. Germline trimming cut 5 bases from V and 7 bases from J; bases unmatched to any gene: 4. The CDR3 DNA reads TGTGCCAGCAGCAGACAGGGGGCGGTCGGGGAGCTGTTTTTT. This sequence encodes CASSRQGAVGELFF.

This chain uses TRBV5-1 with TRBJ2-5; 7 bases are a match to TRBD1. Per the germline V gene, CDR1 is SGHRS and CDR2 is YFSETQ. The trim removed 1 base at V and 4 bases at J, leaving 1 base unmatched. The CDR3 contains 13 residues. CDR3: CASSLRGLETQYF. CDR3 nucleotides: TGCGCCAGCAGCTTGAGGGGGCTAGAGACCCAGTACTTC.

The chain recombines TRBV5-1 with TRBJ1-6, with 9 bases identical to TRBD1. Germline lookup yields CDR1 SGHRS and CDR2 YFSETQ. There are 15 residues in the CDR3. After removal of 0 bases from V and 10 bases from J, the junction contained 5 bases not matched to a gene. CDR3 DNA: TGCGCCAGCAGCTTGGATACAGGGGGCTGGTCACCCCTCCACTTT. It is translated as CASSLDTGGWSPLHF.

This clone came up once. The V call is TRBV2, the J call TRBJ1-4, with D possibly being TRBD1 (5 bases). Per the germline V gene, CDR1 is SNHLY and CDR2 is FYNNEI. The V and J ends lost 7 bases and 8 bases respectively, with 14 bases between them. CDR3 length equals 13 residues. The CDR3: CASIRQGGEKLFF. The CDR3 nucleotides are TGTGCCAGCATTCGGCAGGGAGGGGAAAAACTGTTTTTT.

This clone was counted a few times. The V and J genes are TRBV7-2 and TRBJ1-3, with D tentatively TRBD1 (5 bases). CDR1 and CDR2 from the germline V gene are SGHTA and FQGNSA. Trimming shortened V by 4 bases and J by 9 bases, and 25 bases separated the two germline ends. The CDR3 sequence is 17 residues long. The CDR3, as DNA: TGTGCCAGCAGCTCGCGGGGAGACGGTCTGGGGGGTAGCACCATATATTTT. This gives the protein CASSSRGDGLGGSTIYF. Based on the CDR3 plus reference TRBV7-2 and TRBJ1-3, the full variable domain is GAGVSQSPSNKVTEKGKDVELRCDPISGHTALYWYRQSLGQGLEFLIYFQGNSAPDKSGLPSDRFSAERTGGSVSTLTIQRTQQEDSAVYLCASSSRGDGLGGSTIYFGEGSWLTVV.

The CDR3, as DNA: TGCGCCAGCAGCTCCGGAACTAGTCTTCTTTCCACCGGGGAGCTGTTTTTT. As protein: CASSSGTSLLSTGELFF. V usage is TRBV5-1 and J usage is TRBJ2-2; tentatively, D is TRBD2 (5 bases). CDR3 length equals 17 residues. Trimming removed 3 bases at V and 4 bases at J, with 19 bases between. CDR1 is SGHRS, CDR2 YFSETQ, per germline. The full variable domain, completed using reference TRBV5-1 and TRBJ2-2, is KAGVTQTPRYLIKTRGQQVTLSCSPISGHRSVSWYQQTPGQGLQFLFEYFSETQRNKGNFPGRFSGRQFSNSRSEMNVSTLELGDSALYLCASSSGTSLLSTGELFFGEGSRLTVL.

This clone has just a few counts. The chain links TRBV5-1 to TRBJ2-1; 10 positions match TRBD2. The junction had 8 bases not matched to a gene; V was cut back by 7 bases and J by 7 bases. The CDR3 totals 14 residues. Per germline, CDR1 SGHRS and CDR2 YFSETQ. Written as DNA, the CDR3 is TGCGCCAGCTTTCAAGTAGCGGGGGGTAATGAGCAGTTCTTC. The encoded protein is CASFQVAGGNEQFF.

This chain uses TRBV10-1 with TRBJ2-5; 8 positions agree with TRBD1. Germline V gene lookup returns CDR1 WNHNN and CDR2 SYGVQD (reference sequence). Trimming at V came to 3 bases and at J to 2 bases, leaving 5 bases not matched to a gene. The CDR3 has 15 residues. The CDR3 DNA reads TGCGCCAGCAGTGATGTCGGACAGGGTCAAGAGACCCAGTACTTC. It yields the protein CASSDVGQGQETQYF.

The chain has TRBV4-1 and TRBJ2-3, with 10 bases that match TRBD2. The germline V gene has CDR1 MGHRA and CDR2 YSYEKL. V lost 1 base, J lost 3 bases, and 4 bases stayed unmatched. The CDR3 totals 16 residues. CDR3 in DNA: TGCGCCAGCAGCCAAGTGCTAGCGGGGGTGACAGATACGCAGTATTTT. As protein: CASSQVLAGVTDTQYF.

CDR3 nucleotide sequence: TGTGCCAGCTCGCCTCAGGGGAAGGGCAATCAGCCCCAGCATTTT. Residues: CASSPQGKGNQPQHF. The V and J genes are TRBV18 and TRBJ1-5; weak D call: TRBD1 (6 bases). Trimming removed 6 bases at V and 2 bases at J, with 14 bases between. Germline V gene sequence: CDR1 KGHSH, CDR2 LQKENI. The CDR3 extends over 15 amino acids.

The CDR3, as DNA: TGTGCCAGCAGCCAGACAGGGGGGAGCAATCAGCCCCAGCATTTT. Protein sequence: CASSQTGGSNQPQHF. The chain carries TRBV9 and TRBJ1-5, with 9 bases that match TRBD1. This CDR3 comprises 15 residues. The V gene's germline CDR1 is SGDLS and CDR2 YYNGEE. J lost 1 base, V lost 4 bases, and 3 bases had no gene match.